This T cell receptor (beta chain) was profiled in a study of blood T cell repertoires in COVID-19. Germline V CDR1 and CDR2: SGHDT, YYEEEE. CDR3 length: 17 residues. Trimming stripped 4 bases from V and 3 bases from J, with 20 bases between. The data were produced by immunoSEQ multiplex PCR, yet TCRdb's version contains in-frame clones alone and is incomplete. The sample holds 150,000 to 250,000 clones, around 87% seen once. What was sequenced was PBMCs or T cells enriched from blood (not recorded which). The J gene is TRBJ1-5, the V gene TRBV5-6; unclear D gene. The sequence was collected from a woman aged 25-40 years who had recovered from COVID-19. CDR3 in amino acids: CASSRGRGGFNNQPQHF. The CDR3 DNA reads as TGTGCCAGCAGCCGTGGGCGGGGAGGGTTTAACAATCAGCCCCAGCATTTT.